This record concerns one TCR beta chain sequence. Antigen: not known. Before the COVID-19 pandemic, during about 2011-2019, CD4+ T cells were taken from unexposed donors. Naive and memory CD4+ T cell DNA was deep-sequenced without culture. The table came from immunoSEQ multiplex PCR; TCRdb's copy has only in-frame clones and leaves some out. The sample has 60,000 to 75,000 clones, approximately 93% seen once. The sample comes from a study of CD4 T cells in relation to SARS-CoV-2 and coronaviruses. Across the whole study: Crossreactive spike epitopes shared across donors were mapped to their HLA restriction. Overall study findings and caveats: No donor gave both pre-pandemic and post-infection samples.

The clonotype was recovered from a human donor in good health. The specimen sequenced was naive CD4+ T cells from PBMCs. Subset defined: naive CD4+ T cells isolated by negative enrichment.

CDR3 in DNA: TGTGCCTGGAGTGTAGAAGTGGGCGGGGGGATCGACAATGAGCAGTTCTTC. Its translation is CAWSVEVGGGIDNEQFF. The rearrangement uses TRBV30 and TRBJ2-1, with 8 bases lining up with TRBD2. This CDR3 region has 17 residues. Germline trimming cut 0 bases from V and 5 bases from J; bases unmatched to any gene: 12. Germline lookup yields CDR1 GTSNPN and CDR2 SVGIG (reference sequence).